The rows below give T cell receptor beta chains drawn from one sample of a study of blood T cell repertoires in COVID-19. Only in-frame clones appear in the TCRdb table, and some are missing; sequencing was by immunoSEQ multiplex PCR. This sample has roughly 56,000 clones; 65% to 90% occur once, and the top ten carry 10%. Input material: peripheral blood. The receptor source for this set is a human donor in a cohort sampled during active COVID-19. The CDR3 runs from the conserved cysteine through the conserved F or W. D genes are given only for firm matches. Part of the rows lack a size; the others show once, few, many or a class for expanded clones.

abundance,d_gene,j_gene,v_gene,CDR3aa,CDR3nt
NA,NA,TRBJ1-4,TRBV11-2,CASSLNRVEKLFF,TGTGCCAGCAGCTTAAACAGAGTCGAAAAACTGTTTTTT
NA,NA,TRBJ1-1,TRBV18,CASSIYQGDPNTEAFF,TGTGCCAGCTCGATCTACCAAGGGGATCCGAACACTGAAGCTTTCTTT
NA,NA,TRBJ1-2,TRBV5-5,CASSTDGGVDGYTF,TGTGCCAGCAGCACCGACGGGGGTGTAGATGGCTACACCTTC
NA,NA,TRBJ1-6,TRBV27,CASSSGTQSDSPLHF,TGTGCCAGCAGTTCGGGGACTCAATCGGATTCACCCCTCCACTTT
NA,TRBD2,TRBJ2-5,TRBV10-3,CAISGLAGAGETQYF,TGTGCCATCAGTGGACTAGCGGGAGCCGGAGAGACCCAGTACTTC
NA,NA,TRBJ2-5,TRBV28,CASRTVLETQYF,TGTGCCAGCAGAACAGTTCTGGAGACCCAGTACTTC
NA,TRBD2,TRBJ2-3,TRBV3-1/TRBV3-2,CASSPQPFPLAGGSTDTQYF,TGTGCCAGCAGCCCGCAGCCCTTCCCTTTAGCGGGAGGCAGCACAGATACGCAGTATTTT
NA,TRBD2,TRBJ2-1,TRBV29-1,CSVDTGTSETNEQFF,TGCAGCGTTGATACCGGGACTAGCGAGACGAATGAGCAGTTCTTC
NA,NA,TRBJ2-1,TRBV3-1/TRBV3-2,CASSPLSWERSYNEQFF,TGTGCCAGCAGCCCCCTGAGTTGGGAGCGGAGTTACAATGAGCAGTTCTTC
NA,TRBD2,TRBJ2-7,TRBV6-5,CASIKAGSEQYF,TGTGCCAGCATCAAAGCGGGAAGTGAGCAGTACTTC
NA,TRBD1,TRBJ1-2,TRBV5-1,CASRDDRANGYTF,TGCGCCAGCAGGGATGACAGGGCCAATGGCTACACCTTC
NA,TRBD1,TRBJ2-7,TRBV28,CASSLPTSTGASEQYF,TGTGCCAGCAGTTTACCTACTTCGACAGGGGCCAGCGAGCAGTACTTC
NA,NA,TRBJ1-4,TRBV3-1/TRBV3-2,CASSQVGGNEKLFF,TGTGCCAGCAGCCAAGTGGGGGGTAATGAAAAACTGTTTTTT
once,TRBD1,TRBJ1-5,TRBV15,CATSPRTGVNQPQHF,TGTGCCACCAGCCCACGGACAGGGGTTAATCAGCCCCAGCATTTT
NA,NA,TRBJ2-1,TRBV6-5,CASSQTSRVEQFF,TGTGCCAGCAGCCAGACTAGTCGGGTGGAGCAGTTCTTC
NA,TRBD2,TRBJ2-2,TRBV27,CASTSAGATSGRIGELFF,TGTGCCAGCACCTCAGCTGGGGCGACTAGCGGGAGGATCGGGGAGCTGTTTTTT
few,TRBD1,TRBJ1-1,TRBV3-1/TRBV3-2,CASSRDQGATFF,TGTGCCAGCAGCCGAGATCAGGGGGCGACTTTCTTT
NA,NA,TRBJ1-2,TRBV10-3,CAIRGGRGYTF,TGTGCCATCCGGGGGGGGAGAGGCTACACCTTC
NA,NA,TRBJ2-1,TRBV29-1,CSVEGRRLTSPRNEQFF,TGCAGCGTTGAAGGTCGGAGACTAACAAGCCCCCGCAATGAGCAGTTCTTC
NA,TRBD1,TRBJ1-6,TRBV9,CASSVDRGRNSPLHF,TGTGCCAGCAGCGTAGACAGGGGGCGAAATTCACCCCTCCACTTT
once,TRBD1,TRBJ1-2,TRBV11-2,CASSLVTGGGYTF,TGTGCCAGCAGCTTAGTAACAGGGGGAGGCTACACCTTC
NA,NA,TRBJ1-1,TRBV6-6,CASSRRGAEAFF,TGTGCCAGCAGCCGCAGGGGAGCTGAAGCTTTCTTT
NA,NA,TRBJ1-1,TRBV15,CATSRVQGYTEAFF,TGTGCCACCAGCAGAGTCCAGGGATACACTGAAGCTTTCTTT
NA,NA,TRBJ1-5,TRBV6-1,CASSEGAGNQPQHF,TGTGCCAGCAGTGAAGGGGCGGGAAATCAGCCCCAGCATTTT
NA,TRBD2,TRBJ2-3,TRBV3-1/TRBV3-2,CASSPLGLAGGERYF,TGTGCCAGCAGCCCGCTAGGTCTAGCGGGAGGGGAGCGGTATTTT
NA,TRBD2,TRBJ2-7,TRBV20-1,CSASDASGRAGQYF,TGCAGTGCTAGTGATGCTAGCGGGAGGGCTGGGCAGTACTTC
NA,TRBD1,TRBJ2-6,TRBV5-6,CASSPRDRASGANVLTF,TGTGCCAGCAGCCCCCGGGACAGGGCCTCTGGGGCCAACGTCCTGACTTTC
once,NA,TRBJ1-1,TRBV28,CASTAQWGAEAFF,TGTGCCAGCACCGCCCAGTGGGGGGCTGAAGCTTTCTTT
few,TRBD1,TRBJ1-2,TRBV2,CASSAGQSTYGYTF,TGTGCCAGCAGTGCGGGACAGAGCACGTATGGCTACACCTTC
NA,TRBD2,TRBJ2-3,TRBV7-8,CASSSLAGGQDTQYF,TGTGCCAGCAGCTCTTTAGCGGGAGGGCAAGATACGCAGTATTTT
NA,NA,TRBJ1-2,TRBV28,CASRSDSIPLGYTF,TGTGCCAGCAGGTCGGACTCTATCCCCCTAGGCTACACCTTC
NA,NA,TRBJ1-4,TRBV5-5,CASSADRVNEKLFF,TGTGCCAGCAGTGCTGACCGGGTAAATGAAAAACTGTTTTTT
NA,NA,TRBJ2-2,TRBV3-1/TRBV3-2,CASSQPNTGELFF,TGTGCCAGCAGCCAACCTAACACCGGGGAGCTGTTTTTT
NA,NA,TRBJ1-5,TRBV5-1,CASGINVGTQLEQPQHF,TGCGCCAGCGGGATTAATGTGGGGACACAATTAGAGCAGCCCCAGCATTTT
NA,NA,TRBJ1-2,TRBV5-6,CASSLYGTSLDYGYTF,TGTGCCAGCAGCTTGTACGGGACATCGTTAGACTATGGCTACACCTTC
NA,TRBD1,TRBJ1-1,TRBV5-1,CASSQGVRTEAFF,TGCGCCAGCAGCCAGGGGGTACGGACTGAAGCTTTCTTT
NA,TRBD2,TRBJ2-1,TRBV28,CASRILAGEDEQFF,TGTGCCAGCAGGATACTAGCGGGAGAGGATGAGCAGTTCTTC
once,NA,TRBJ1-6,TRBV18,CASSPPGGRNSPLHF,TGTGCCAGCTCACCACCCGGGGGAAGGAATTCACCCCTCCACTTT
NA,TRBD2,TRBJ2-5,TRBV29-1,CSARLAGVQETQYF,TGCAGCGCCCGACTAGCGGGAGTCCAAGAGACCCAGTACTTC
NA,NA,TRBJ1-2,TRBV30,CAWSGAGLNGGYTF,TGTGCCTGGAGTGGGGCGGGATTGAACGGAGGCTACACCTTC
NA,NA,TRBJ1-5,TRBV7-9,CASSLSGDQPQHF,TGTGCCAGCAGCTTGTCCGGGGATCAGCCCCAGCATTTT
once,NA,TRBJ2-5,TRBV5-1,CASSLDWTEETQYF,TGCGCCAGCAGCTTGGATTGGACAGAAGAGACCCAGTACTTC
NA,NA,TRBJ1-3,TRBV28,CASSSHLGSRSGNTIYF,TGTGCCAGCAGTTCTCATCTAGGGAGCCGCTCTGGAAACACCATATATTTT
NA,NA,TRBJ2-2,TRBV10-2,CASSVQEGGELFF,TGCGCCAGCAGTGTTCAGGAGGGCGGGGAGCTGTTTTTT
NA,TRBD2,TRBJ2-7,TRBV5-1,CASSPYAGARSSYEQYF,TGCGCCAGCAGCCCTTATGCGGGAGCCCGTAGCTCCTACGAGCAGTACTTC
NA,NA,TRBJ1-2,TRBV2,CASQGQTNYGYTF,TGTGCCAGCCAAGGACAGACTAACTATGGCTACACCTTC
NA,NA,TRBJ1-5,TRBV28,CASSPPGQPGHF,TGTGCCAGCAGTCCCCCGGGACAACCGGGGCATTTT
NA,NA,TRBJ2-7,TRBV5-1,CASSYGDTAYEQYF,TGCGCCAGCAGCTACGGGGACACAGCCTACGAGCAGTACTTC
NA,TRBD1,TRBJ2-4,TRBV28,CASSLIGTEDIQYF,TGTGCCAGCAGCCTAATTGGGACAGAAGACATTCAGTACTTC
NA,NA,TRBJ2-1,TRBV7-2,CASSLAGLSRSYEQFF,TGTGCCAGCAGCTTAGCGGGCCTTTCCCGATCCTATGAGCAGTTCTTC
NA,NA,TRBJ2-3,TRBV2,CASSDWSGPSTDTQYF,TGTGCCAGCAGCGACTGGAGCGGCCCTAGCACAGATACGCAGTATTTT
NA,NA,TRBJ2-7,TRBV5-4,CASSHDRRSSYEQYF,TGTGCCAGCAGTCACGACAGACGAAGCTCCTACGAGCAGTACTTC
NA,NA,TRBJ1-2,TRBV18,CASSPGYGAPRDYTF,TGTGCCAGCTCACCGGGGTACGGGGCCCCGCGGGACTACACCTTC
NA,TRBD1,TRBJ1-3,TRBV6-1,CASSEDLSGTGASGNTIYF,TGTGCCAGCAGTGAAGACCTTTCCGGGACAGGGGCTTCGGGAAACACCATATATTTT
NA,NA,TRBJ2-1,TRBV10-2,CASSVEGYNEQFF,TGCGCCAGCAGTGTGGAGGGATACAATGAGCAGTTCTTC
once,NA,TRBJ2-2,TRBV18,CASSPPYGVGGELFF,TGTGCCAGCTCACCACCGTACGGGGTTGGCGGGGAGCTGTTTTTT
NA,TRBD2,TRBJ2-3,TRBV2,CASSEHPSGLAGGGDTQYF,TGTGCCAGCAGTGAGCATCCGTCCGGGCTAGCGGGGGGGGGAGATACGCAGTATTTT
NA,NA,TRBJ1-4,TRBV5-1,CASSLATTTNEKLFF,TGCGCCAGCAGCTTGGCGACTACAACTAATGAAAAACTGTTTTTT
NA,TRBD2,TRBJ2-2,TRBV11-2,CASLLGLVDTGELFF,TGTGCCAGTCTATTGGGACTAGTCGACACCGGGGAGCTGTTTTTT